The present TCR beta chain was sequenced within a study of blood T cell repertoires in COVID-19. After removal of 0 bases from V and 3 bases from J, the junction contained 4 bases not matched to a gene. CDR3 length: 15 residues. Germline V CDR1 and CDR2: LNHNV, YYDKDF (reference sequence). Method: immunoSEQ multiplex PCR; TCRdb's copy keeps in-frame clones and lacks some. The data hold around 80,000 clones, with around 89% observed a single time. Sequencing was performed on peripheral blood. The chain carries TRBV15 and TRBJ1-2; 7 bases map to TRBD1. This clonotype originated in a human donor in a cohort sampled during active COVID-19. CDR3 sequence reads: CATSRDYRGDYGYTF. CDR3 nucleotide sequence: TGTGCCACCAGCAGAGATTACAGGGGTGACTATGGCTACACCTTC.